What follows are 28 T cell receptor beta chains derived from one specimen sequenced in a study of cytomegalovirus exposure and HLA in healthy donors. 60 Vbeta and 13 Jbeta primers were used in PCR. Sequencing used immunoSEQ multiplex PCR; TCRdb keeps in-frame clones, though not all of them. This table has some 110,000 clones, around 64% appearing once. Input material: PBMCs. The receptors were gathered from a man aged 25-45 years in good health and CMV-seropositive.

This chain connects TRBV13 to TRBJ1-5; TRBD1 aligns across 10 bases. Per germline, CDR1 PRHDT and CDR2 FYEKMQ (reference sequence). The J segment lost 1 base and the V segment lost 2 bases, leaving 5 bases of the junction unmatched. This CDR3 comprises 17 residues. CDR3 coding DNA: TGTGCCAGCAGCTTACGACAGGGGGCAGGGAGCAATCAGCCCCAGCATTTT. Translated: CASSLRQGAGSNQPQHF.

The rearrangement links TRBV13 to TRBJ1-2; D is undetermined. Germline CDR1 and CDR2: PRHDT and FYEKMQ (reference sequence). V was clipped by 4 bases and J by 5 bases, with 11 bases between them. This CDR3 comprises 13 residues. The CDR3 DNA sequence: TGTGCCAGCAGCTCAGATCTGAATTATGGCTACACCTTC. Encoded protein: CASSSDLNYGYTF.

J is TRBJ2-1 and V is TRBV4-2; 7 bases are shared with TRBD2. Germline V gene sequence: CDR1 LGHNA, CDR2 YNFKEQ. The CDR3 extends over 13 amino acids. J lost 6 bases, V lost 5 bases, and 4 bases had no gene match. CDR3 bases: TGTGCCAGCAGCTTAACGGGGGGCAATGAGCAGTTCTTC. As protein: CASSLTGGNEQFF.

The chain employs TRBV2 and TRBJ2-1; 9 bases fit TRBD2. After removal of 3 bases from V and 2 bases from J, the junction contained 5 bases not matched to a gene. The CDR3 consists of 16 residues. CDR1 and CDR2 from the germline V gene are SNHLY and FYNNEI. This CDR3 is CASSDRGLATYNEQFF. The CDR3 DNA reads as TGTGCCAGCAGTGATAGGGGACTAGCAACCTACAATGAGCAGTTCTTC.

This chain uses TRBV30 with TRBJ1-1; 7 nucleotides match TRBD1. V was pared by 0 bases and J by 3 bases, with 4 bases of the junction left unmatched. This CDR3 has 14 residues. Germline V gene sequence: CDR1 GTSNPN, CDR2 SVGIG (reference sequence). The DNA for the CDR3 is TGTGCCTGGAGTGTATCAGGGGGGCACACTGAAGCTTTCTTT. It is translated as CAWSVSGGHTEAFF.

The chain's CDR3 is CASSLSGRSTGELFF. In nucleotides, the CDR3 is TGTGCCAGCAGCCTTAGCGGGAGAAGCACCGGGGAGCTGTTTTTT. The V call is TRBV7-9, the J call TRBJ2-2; TRBD2 aligns across 9 bases. CDR3 length equals 15 residues. J lost 4 bases, V lost 5 bases, and 5 bases had no gene match. The V gene's germline CDR1 is SEHNR and CDR2 FQNEAQ (reference sequence).

The V and J genes are TRBV9 and TRBJ2-3; 9 bases match TRBD2. This CDR3 region has 15 residues. Germline CDR1 and CDR2: SGDLS and YYNGEE. V shed 4 bases, J shed 0 bases, and the junction held 3 bases outside the gene matches. In DNA, the CDR3 is TGTGCCAGCAGCTGGAGCGGGGGGAGCACAGATACGCAGTATTTT. It is translated as CASSWSGGSTDTQYF. Looking up the rest from reference TRBV9 and TRBJ2-3 gives the full variable domain: DSGVTQTPKHLITATGQRVTLRCSPRSGDLSVYWYQQSLDQGLQFLIQYYNGEERAKGNILERFSAQQFPDLHSELNLSSLELGDSALYFCASSWSGGSTDTQYFGPGTRLTVL.

This chain joins TRBV7-3 and TRBJ2-6; 7 bases are a match to TRBD1. Germline V gene sequence: CDR1 SGHTA, CDR2 FQGTGA. The J segment lost 0 bases and the V segment lost 1 base, leaving 3 bases of the junction unmatched. The CDR3 totals 17 residues. CDR3 sequence reads: CASSLIGDSSGANVLTF. The DNA for the CDR3 is TGTGCCAGCAGCTTAATTGGGGACAGCTCTGGGGCCAACGTCCTGACTTTC.

The V and J genes are TRBV23-1 and TRBJ2-7; 8 nucleotides align to TRBD1. TRBV23-1 is treated as an ORF (open reading frame) with a function not yet certain. With 2 bases clipped from V and 7 bases from J, the junction kept 16 bases outside the gene matches. This CDR3 spans 17 amino acids. The CDR3 DNA is TGCGCCAGCAGTCAACCGAAAGACAGGGGCCGCCCTTGGGAGCAGTACGTC. Protein product: CASSQPKDRGRPWEQYV.

The V call is TRBV6-5, the J call TRBJ1-1; TRBD1 aligns across 8 bases. The V segment lost 2 bases and the J segment 11 bases; nucleotides outside the gene matches: 7. CDR1 and CDR2 from the germline V gene are MNHEY and SVGAGI. This CDR3 has 13 residues. The CDR3 coding sequence is TGTGCCAGCAGTTACGGGCAGGGGGCGCAGGCTTTCTTT. Amino acids: CASSYGQGAQAFF.

V and J are TRBV2 and TRBJ2-3; 9 bases agree with TRBD1. The germline V gene has CDR1 SNHLY and CDR2 FYNNEI. This CDR3 is 15 amino acids long. V shed 7 bases and J 4 bases; nucleotides not matched to a gene: 9. CDR3 DNA sequence: TGTGCCAGCACCCCGGGACAGGGTTCCCCAGATACGCAGTATTTT. This encodes CASTPGQGSPDTQYF.

The gene calls are TRBV9 and TRBJ2-3; 12 bases match TRBD2. The V and J ends lost 3 bases and 2 bases, in that order; junction bases with no gene match: 1. The CDR3 has 15 residues. Germline CDR1 and CDR2: SGDLS and YYNGEE. The CDR3 region has the DNA TGTGCCAGCAGCGCTAGCGGGGGGGTCACAGATACGCAGTATTTT. It is translated as CASSASGGVTDTQYF.

This clone turned up a few times. The chain has TRBV28 and TRBJ2-6, with D tentatively TRBD2 (6 bases). CDR1 is MDHEN and CDR2 is SYDVKM in the germline V gene. The V gene lost 6 bases and the J gene lost 2 bases, with 11 bases spanning the gap. The CDR3 is 15 residues long. CDR3 region: CASSPTGAGANVLTF. In nucleotides, the CDR3 is TGTGCCAGCAGCCCGACGGGAGCTGGGGCCAACGTCCTGACTTTC.

The V gene is TRBV4-2, the J gene TRBJ1-2; 8 positions agree with TRBD1. The V segment lost 0 bases and the J segment 6 bases; nucleotides outside the gene matches: 6. Germline V CDR1 and CDR2: LGHNA, YNFKEQ. This CDR3 comprises 15 residues. The CDR3: CASSQDRGQADGYTF. The DNA for the CDR3 is TGTGCCAGCAGCCAAGATCGGGGACAGGCCGATGGCTACACCTTC.

The genes are TRBV11-1 and TRBJ2-1, with 9 bases aligning to TRBD2. V shed 6 bases and J 7 bases; nucleotides not matched to a gene: 10. The CDR3 loop spans 15 amino acids. Germline CDR1 is SGHAT and CDR2 is FQDESV (reference sequence). CDR3 DNA: TGTGCCAGCAGTCATAGCGGGGGATCAGGGAATGAGCAGTTCTTC. It is translated as CASSHSGGSGNEQFF.

The chain uses TRBV7-3 and TRBJ1-1; D is unclear. Germline V gives CDR1 SGHTA, CDR2 FQGTGA. Trimming removed 5 bases at V and 3 bases at J, with 10 bases between. The CDR3 contains 13 residues. In DNA form, the CDR3 reads TGTGCCAGCAGCCCAAGGCGGGACACTGAAGCTTTCTTT. It codes for CASSPRRDTEAFF. The full variable domain, in which reference TRBV7-3 and TRBJ1-1 provide the parts outside the CDR3, is GAGVSQTPSNKVTEKGKYVELRCDPISGHTALYWYRQSLGQGPEFLIYFQGTGAADDSGLPNDRFFAVRPEGSVSTLKIQRTERGDSAVYLCASSPRRDTEAFFGQGTRLTVV.

The rearrangement joins TRBV28 to TRBJ2-3; the D gene is possibly TRBD2 (6 bases). CDR3 length: 13 residues. Germline V lookup: CDR1 MDHEN, CDR2 SYDVKM. Trimming took off 2 bases at V and 7 bases at J, with 10 bases between the two ends. The CDR3 is CASSLTRGNTQYF. The DNA of the CDR3 is TGTGCCAGCAGTTTAACCCGGGGGAATACGCAGTATTTT.

As for this clone: The same CDR3 is also encoded by other DNA sequences in this sample. The rearrangement uses TRBV28 and TRBJ1-2; possibly TRBD1 for D (5 bases). This CDR3 comprises 12 residues. Trimming removed 3 bases at V and 4 bases at J, with 6 bases between. CDR1 and CDR2 (germline): MDHEN, SYDVKM. CDR3 protein: CASSFRGYGYTF. The CDR3 DNA follows: TGTGCCAGCAGTTTTAGGGGCTATGGCTACACCTTC.

This chain's CDR3 is CASSEYMGQGNEKLFF. The CDR3 coding sequence is TGTGCCAGCAGTGAATATATGGGACAGGGAAATGAAAAACTGTTTTTT. V gene TRBV25-1 combines with J gene TRBJ1-4, with 9 nucleotides matching TRBD1. This CDR3 is built from 16 residues. V dropped 0 bases and J dropped 5; count of bases not matched to a gene: 4. Germline CDR1 MGHDK, CDR2 SYGVNS.

The V gene is TRBV7-9, the J gene TRBJ2-7, with 10 bases identical to TRBD2. The length of the CDR3 is 16 residues. The trim removed 5 bases at V and 3 bases at J, leaving 10 bases unmatched. The V gene's germline CDR1 is SEHNR and CDR2 FQNEAQ (reference sequence). CDR3 nucleotide sequence: TGTGCCAGCAGCCGAGGGGTGGCTAGCGGGAGCTACGAGCAGTACGTC. This encodes CASSRGVASGSYEQYV.

This clone was picked up one time. This chain uses TRBV2 with TRBJ2-3; D is perhaps TRBD1 (6 bases). Trimming stripped 8 bases from V and 2 bases from J, with 14 bases between. This CDR3 region has 14 residues. Germline CDR1 is SNHLY and CDR2 is FYNNEI. This CDR3 is CASVGGAPTDTQYF. For the CDR3, the DNA is TGTGCCAGCGTAGGGGGAGCGCCCACAGATACGCAGTATTTT.

V is TRBV7-9 and J is TRBJ2-3, with TRBD2 matching 16 bases. V gave up 5 bases and J gave up 3 bases; unmatched junction bases: 8. Germline loops: CDR1 SEHNR, CDR2 FQNEAQ (reference sequence). The CDR3 has 18 residues. CDR3 in amino acids: CASSPPGLAGGVTDTQYF. The CDR3, as DNA: TGTGCCAGCAGCCCACCGGGACTAGCGGGGGGGGTTACAGATACGCAGTATTTT. The full variable domain, its missing parts supplied by reference TRBV7-9 and TRBJ2-3, is DTGVSQNPRHKITKRGQNVTFRCDPISEHNRLYWYRQTLGQGPEFLTYFQNEAQLEKSRLLSDRFSAERPKGSFSTLEIQRTEQGDSAMYLCASSPPGLAGGVTDTQYFGPGTRLTVL.

This clone showed up just once. This chain joins TRBV5-4 and TRBJ2-2; unclear D gene. This CDR3 spans 13 amino acids. CDR1 is SGHNT, CDR2 YYREEE, per germline (reference sequence). V dropped 0 bases and J dropped 4 bases, with 4 bases sitting between them. CDR3 sequence (DNA): TGTGCCAGCAGCTTGGTGGCCACCGGGGAGCTGTTTTTT. Encoded protein: CASSLVATGELFF.

V is TRBV19 and J is TRBJ1-3; no reliable D call. The germline V and J ends were trimmed by 11 bases and 0 bases, with 14 bases remaining between them. Germline CDR1 LNHDA, CDR2 SQIVND (reference sequence). This CDR3 is built from 14 residues. CDR3 protein: CAARGFASGNTIYF. The CDR3, as DNA: TGTGCCGCCCGGGGATTCGCCTCTGGAAACACCATATATTTT.

V and J are TRBV6-1 and TRBJ2-5, with D hard to call. The CDR3 has 14 amino acids. The germline CDR1 and CDR2 sequences are MNHNS and SASEGT. Trimming removed 1 base from V and 0 bases from J, with 6 bases in between. In nucleotides, the CDR3 is TGTGCCAGCAGTGAAGTCTTGTACCAAGAGACCCAGTACTTC. It translates to CASSEVLYQETQYF.

V and J are TRBV10-3 and TRBJ1-1, with a weak D call TRBD1 (6 bases). In germline, CDR1 is ENHRY, CDR2 SYGVKD. This CDR3 is built from 14 residues. V was shortened by 8 bases and J by 4 bases, with 17 bases between the two germline ends. The chain's CDR3 is CAIPPRTGCTEAFF. CDR3 DNA sequence: TGTGCCATCCCCCCAAGAACAGGGTGCACTGAAGCTTTCTTT.

A note on this clone: One end of the junction varies from germline; a read error may be responsible. This chain joins TRBV2 and TRBJ2-3; D might be TRBD1 (6 bases). Germline CDR1 and CDR2: SNHLY and FYNNEI. The CDR3 runs 14 residues. CDR3 nucleotide sequence: TGTGCCAGCAACCCTCAGGGGTACACAGATACACAGTATTTT. It encodes CASNPQGYTDTQYF.

This chain joins TRBV29-1 and TRBJ2-1; D unclear. CDR3 length equals 10 residues. V was shortened by 3 bases and J by 7 bases, with 4 bases between the two germline ends. Germline CDR1 SQVTM, CDR2 ANQGSEA. CDR3 coding DNA: TGCAGCGTTGACGGGAATGAGCAGTTCTTC. Translation gives CSVDGNEQFF.